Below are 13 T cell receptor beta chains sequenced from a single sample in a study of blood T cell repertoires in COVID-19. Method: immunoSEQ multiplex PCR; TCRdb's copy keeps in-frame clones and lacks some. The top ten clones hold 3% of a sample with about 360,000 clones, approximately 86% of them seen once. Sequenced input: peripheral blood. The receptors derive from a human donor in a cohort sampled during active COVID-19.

CDR3 DNA: TGTGCCAGCAGCGTAGGGGCGGGAGCAGAATACGAGCAGTACTTC. It specifies CASSVGAGAEYEQYF. The rearrangement links TRBV9 to TRBJ2-7, with TRBD2 matching 7 bases. Looked up from germline, CDR1 is SGDLS and CDR2 is YYNGEE. The CDR3 is 15 amino acids. With 0 bases clipped from V and 4 bases from J, the junction kept 7 bases outside the gene matches.

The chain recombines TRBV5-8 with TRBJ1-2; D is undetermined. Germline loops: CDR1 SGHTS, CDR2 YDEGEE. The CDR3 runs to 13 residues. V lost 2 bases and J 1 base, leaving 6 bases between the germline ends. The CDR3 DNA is TGTGCCAGCAGCTTACTAAATAACTATGGCTACACCTTC. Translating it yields CASSLLNNYGYTF.

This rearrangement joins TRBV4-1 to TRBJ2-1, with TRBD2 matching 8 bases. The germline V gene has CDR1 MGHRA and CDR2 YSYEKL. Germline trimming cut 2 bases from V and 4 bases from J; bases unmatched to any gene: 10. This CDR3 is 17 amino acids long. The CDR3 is CASSQPSSAGVYNEQFF. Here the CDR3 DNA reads TGCGCCAGCAGCCAACCCTCCTCAGCGGGGGTTTACAATGAGCAGTTCTTC.

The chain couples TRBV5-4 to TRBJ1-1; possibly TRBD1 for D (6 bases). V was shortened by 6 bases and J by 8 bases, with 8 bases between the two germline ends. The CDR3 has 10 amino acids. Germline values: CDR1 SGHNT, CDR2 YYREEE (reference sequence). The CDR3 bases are TGTGCCAGCATTGGACAGGAAGCTTTCTTT. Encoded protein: CASIGQEAFF.

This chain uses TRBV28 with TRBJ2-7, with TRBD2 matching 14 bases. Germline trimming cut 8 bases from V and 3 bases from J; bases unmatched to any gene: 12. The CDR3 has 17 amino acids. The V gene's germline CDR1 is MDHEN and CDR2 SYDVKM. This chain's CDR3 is CASFPPGLAGASYEQYF. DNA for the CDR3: TGTGCCAGCTTCCCACCGGGACTAGCGGGAGCGAGCTACGAGCAGTACTTC. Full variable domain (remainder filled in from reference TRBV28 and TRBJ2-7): DVKVTQSSRYLVKRTGEKVFLECVQDMDHENMFWYRQDPGLGLRLIYFSYDVKMKEKGDIPEGYSVSREKKERFSLILESASTNQTSMYLCASFPPGLAGASYEQYFGPGTRLTVT.

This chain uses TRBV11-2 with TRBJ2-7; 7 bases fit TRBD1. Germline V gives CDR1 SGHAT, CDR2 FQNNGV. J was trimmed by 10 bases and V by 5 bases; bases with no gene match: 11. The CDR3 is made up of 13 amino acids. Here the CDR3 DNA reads TGTGCCAGCAGCGCCTCGGGACAGCAAACCCAGTACTTC. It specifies CASSASGQQTQYF.

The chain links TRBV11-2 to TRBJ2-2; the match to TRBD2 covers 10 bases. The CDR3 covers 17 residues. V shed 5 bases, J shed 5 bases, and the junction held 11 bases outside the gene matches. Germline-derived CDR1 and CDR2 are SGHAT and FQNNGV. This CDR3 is CASSPRSSGGFTGELFF. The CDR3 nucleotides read TGTGCCAGCAGCCCCCGATCTAGCGGGGGTTTTACCGGGGAGCTGTTTTTT.

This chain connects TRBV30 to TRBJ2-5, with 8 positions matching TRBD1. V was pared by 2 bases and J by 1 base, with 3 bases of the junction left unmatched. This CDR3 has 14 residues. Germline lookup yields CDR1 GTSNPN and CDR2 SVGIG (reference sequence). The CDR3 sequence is CAWSRGQGQETQYF. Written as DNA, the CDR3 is TGTGCCTGGAGTCGAGGACAGGGCCAAGAGACCCAGTACTTC.

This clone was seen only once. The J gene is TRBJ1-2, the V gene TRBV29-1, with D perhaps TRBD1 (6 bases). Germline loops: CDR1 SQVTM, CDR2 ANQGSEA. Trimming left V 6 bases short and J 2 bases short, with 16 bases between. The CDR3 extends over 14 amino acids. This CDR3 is CSVQIPGANYGYTF. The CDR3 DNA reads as TGCAGCGTCCAGATTCCAGGGGCGAACTATGGCTACACCTTC.

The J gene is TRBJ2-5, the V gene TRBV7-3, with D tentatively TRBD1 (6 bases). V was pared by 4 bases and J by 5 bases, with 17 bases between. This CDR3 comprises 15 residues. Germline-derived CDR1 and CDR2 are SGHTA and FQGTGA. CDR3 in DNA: TGTGCCAGCAGCTCCCTCTCAGGGGTGGGGGAGACCCAGTACTTC. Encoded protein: CASSSLSGVGETQYF. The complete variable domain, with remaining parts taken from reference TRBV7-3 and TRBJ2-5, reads GAGVSQTPSNKVTEKGKYVELRCDPISGHTALYWYRQSLGQGPEFLIYFQGTGAADDSGLPNDRFFAVRPEGSVSTLKIQRTERGDSAVYLCASSSLSGVGETQYFGPGTRLLVL.

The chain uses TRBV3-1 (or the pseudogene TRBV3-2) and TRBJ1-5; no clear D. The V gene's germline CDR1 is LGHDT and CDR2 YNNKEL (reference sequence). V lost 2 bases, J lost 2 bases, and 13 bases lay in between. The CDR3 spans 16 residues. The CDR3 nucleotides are TGTGCCAGCAGCCAAAATCCAGGTGTAGGCAATCAGCCCCAGCATTTT. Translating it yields CASSQNPGVGNQPQHF.

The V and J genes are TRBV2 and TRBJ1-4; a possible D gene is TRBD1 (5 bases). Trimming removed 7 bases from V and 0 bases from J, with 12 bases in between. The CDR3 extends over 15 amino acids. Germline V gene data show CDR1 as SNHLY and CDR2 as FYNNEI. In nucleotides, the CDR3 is TGTGCCAGCATTGAGGGACTTGCAACTAATGAAAAACTGTTTTTT. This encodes CASIEGLATNEKLFF.

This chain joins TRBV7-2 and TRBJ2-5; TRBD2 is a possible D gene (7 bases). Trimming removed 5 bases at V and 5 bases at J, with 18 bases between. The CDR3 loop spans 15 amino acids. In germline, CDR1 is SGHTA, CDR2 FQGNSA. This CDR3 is CASSPGRGRGETQYF. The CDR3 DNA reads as TGTGCCAGCAGCCCTGGCCGGGGGCGGGGGGAGACCCAGTACTTC.